A single sample gave rise to the 13 T cell receptor beta chains below, sequenced in a study of OX40 agonist ivuxolimab in advanced cancers. Measured with immunoSEQ multiplex PCR; TCRdb has only the in-frame clones, and not every one. The table includes about 110,000 clones, just over 90% detected once. The source material was CD4+ or CD8+ T cells sorted from blood, sampled in a trial of the OX40 agonist ivuxolimab. The source of these receptors is an adult with an advanced solid tumor such as melanoma, head and neck, liver or kidney cancer.

The V gene is TRBV21-1, the J gene TRBJ2-3; the tabulated D call, TRBD2, remains unverified against the DNA. TRBV21-1 is a documented pseudogene. There are 18 residues in the CDR3. The DNA of the CDR3 is TGTGCCAGCAGCCGTAGACTAGCGGGGGGGCGTGGCACAGATACGCAGTATTTT. It yields the protein CASSRRLAGGRGTDTQYF.

The V and J genes are TRBV7-2 and TRBJ1-3; TRBD1 matches at 9 bases. The CDR3 is 16 residues long. The J segment lost 2 bases and the V segment lost 3 bases, leaving 5 bases of the junction unmatched. Per the germline V gene, CDR1 is SGHTA and CDR2 is FQGNSA. CDR3 residues: CASSLGTGRAGNTIYF. The CDR3 nucleotides are TGTGCCAGCAGCTTGGGGACAGGGAGGGCTGGAAACACCATATATTTT.

The CDR3: CASSSTGSNQPQHF. The DNA of the CDR3 is TGTGCCAGCAGCTCTACAGGGAGCAATCAGCCCCAGCATTTT. This rearrangement joins TRBV11-2 to TRBJ1-5; a weak D match, TRBD1 (6 bases). CDR1 and CDR2 (germline): SGHAT, FQNNGV. V was trimmed by 4 bases and J by 1 base, leaving 8 bases between them. The CDR3 contains 14 residues.

The V gene is TRBV7-2, the J gene TRBJ1-2, with 8 bases identical to TRBD1. Germline V lookup: CDR1 SGHTA, CDR2 FQGNSA. The V gene end was trimmed by 4 bases and the J gene end by 8 bases; junction bases not matched to a gene: 15. The CDR3 is 16 amino acids. Here the CDR3 reads CASSWSGKDREGGYTF. CDR3 nucleotide sequence: TGTGCCAGCAGCTGGTCGGGAAAGGACAGGGAGGGCGGCTACACCTTC.

The J gene is TRBJ2-7, the V gene TRBV11-1; 7 nucleotides line up with TRBD2. Germline V gives CDR1 SGHAT, CDR2 FQDESV (reference sequence). J was trimmed by 6 bases and V by 3 bases; bases with no gene match: 5. The CDR3 runs 13 residues. CDR3 nucleotides: TGTGCCAGCAGCTTGACAGCGGGGAGCGAGCAGTACTTC. As protein: CASSLTAGSEQYF.

V usage is TRBV5-5 and J usage is TRBJ2-1; 9 nucleotides line up with TRBD2. The CDR3 consists of 15 residues. Trimming removed 4 bases from V and 4 bases from J; junction bases left unmatched: 6. The germline CDR1 and CDR2 sequences are SGHKS and YYEKEE (reference sequence). CDR3 in amino acids: CASSPGLAGYNEQFF. In DNA form, the CDR3 reads TGTGCCAGCAGCCCGGGACTAGCCGGTTACAATGAGCAGTTCTTC.

The CDR3 loop is CASSLQARQGWTEAFF. The DNA of the CDR3 is TGTGCCAGCAGCTTGCAAGCCCGACAGGGATGGACTGAAGCTTTCTTT. The chain combines TRBV12-1 with TRBJ1-1; the D call in the table, TRBD1, was not verified against the DNA. TRBV12-1 is a pseudogene segment. This CDR3 contains 16 residues.

This clone was recorded once. J is TRBJ2-7 and V is TRBV28; no definite D call. CDR1 and CDR2 from the germline V gene are MDHEN and SYDVKM. This CDR3 region has 13 residues. V lost 6 bases and J lost 12, with 21 bases in between. CDR3 nucleotide sequence: TGTGCCAGCAGACCCATAGAGGCAGGACCGGGGTACTTC. Its protein is CASRPIEAGPGYF.

The chain carries TRBV5-6 and TRBJ1-5; no reliable D call. V was shortened by 1 base and J by 3 bases, with 5 bases between the two germline ends. CDR1 and CDR2 (germline): SGHDT, YYEEEE. The length of the CDR3 is 13 residues. As DNA, the CDR3 is TGTGCCAGCAGCTTGAGCCCCAATCAGCCCCAGCATTTT. Translating it yields CASSLSPNQPQHF.

This sequence joins TRBV10-3 and TRBJ1-4; no reliable D call. V gave up 0 bases and J gave up 8 bases, with 4 bases separating them. The V gene's germline CDR1 is ENHRY and CDR2 SYGVKD. This CDR3 contains 12 residues. CDR3 protein: CAISESEEKLFF. The DNA of the CDR3 is TGTGCCATCAGTGAGTCGGAAGAAAAACTGTTTTTT.

V is TRBV2 and J is TRBJ1-1, with D possibly TRBD1 on 6 matching bases. V was pared by 6 bases and J by 4 bases, with 12 bases between. CDR1 is SNHLY, CDR2 FYNNEI, per germline. The CDR3 has 13 residues. The CDR3 here is CASRKGESTEAFF. Written as DNA, the CDR3 is TGTGCCAGCAGGAAGGGGGAGAGCACTGAAGCTTTCTTT. The whole variable domain, remainder taken from reference TRBV2 and TRBJ1-1, is EPEVTQTPSHQVTQMGQEVILRCVPISNHLYFYWYRQILGQKVEFLVSFYNNEISEKSEIFDDQFSVERPDGSNFTLKIRSTKLEDSAMYFCASRKGESTEAFFGQGTRLTVV.

V usage is TRBV6-5 and J usage is TRBJ2-3; 9 bases are shared with TRBD2. The CDR3 is made up of 15 amino acids. J was trimmed by 5 bases and V by 2 bases; bases with no gene match: 5. Germline V CDR1 and CDR2: MNHEY, SVGAGI. CDR3 nucleotides: TGTGCCAGCAGTTACGGCGGGGGGGCAATAGATACGCAGTATTTT. It is translated as CASSYGGGAIDTQYF.

The CDR3 DNA reads TGTGCCAGCAGCCTTACGCGGGCAGGGGGAAATCAGCCCCAGCATTTT. Translating gives CASSLTRAGGNQPQHF. The chain recombines TRBV7-9 with TRBJ1-5; 7 bases are a match to TRBD1. Trimming cost V 5 bases and J 4 bases; bases outside gene matches: 11. CDR3 length: 16 amino acids. The germline CDR1 and CDR2 sequences are SEHNR and FQNEAQ (reference sequence).